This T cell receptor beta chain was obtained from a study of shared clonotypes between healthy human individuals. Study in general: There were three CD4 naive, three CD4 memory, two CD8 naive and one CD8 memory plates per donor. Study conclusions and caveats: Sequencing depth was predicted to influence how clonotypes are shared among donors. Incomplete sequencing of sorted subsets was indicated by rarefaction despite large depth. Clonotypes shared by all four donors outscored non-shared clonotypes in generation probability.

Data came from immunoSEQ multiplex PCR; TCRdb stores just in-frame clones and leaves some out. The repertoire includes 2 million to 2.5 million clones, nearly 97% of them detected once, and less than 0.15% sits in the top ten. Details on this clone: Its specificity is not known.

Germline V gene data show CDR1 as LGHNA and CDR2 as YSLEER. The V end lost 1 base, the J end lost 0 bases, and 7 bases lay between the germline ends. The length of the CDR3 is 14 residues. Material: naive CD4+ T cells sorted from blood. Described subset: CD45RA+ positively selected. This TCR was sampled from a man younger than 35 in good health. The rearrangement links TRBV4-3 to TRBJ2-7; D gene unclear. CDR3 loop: CASSQGTSSYEQYF. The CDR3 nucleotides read TGCGCCAGCAGCCAAGGTACCTCCTCCTACGAGCAGTACTTC.